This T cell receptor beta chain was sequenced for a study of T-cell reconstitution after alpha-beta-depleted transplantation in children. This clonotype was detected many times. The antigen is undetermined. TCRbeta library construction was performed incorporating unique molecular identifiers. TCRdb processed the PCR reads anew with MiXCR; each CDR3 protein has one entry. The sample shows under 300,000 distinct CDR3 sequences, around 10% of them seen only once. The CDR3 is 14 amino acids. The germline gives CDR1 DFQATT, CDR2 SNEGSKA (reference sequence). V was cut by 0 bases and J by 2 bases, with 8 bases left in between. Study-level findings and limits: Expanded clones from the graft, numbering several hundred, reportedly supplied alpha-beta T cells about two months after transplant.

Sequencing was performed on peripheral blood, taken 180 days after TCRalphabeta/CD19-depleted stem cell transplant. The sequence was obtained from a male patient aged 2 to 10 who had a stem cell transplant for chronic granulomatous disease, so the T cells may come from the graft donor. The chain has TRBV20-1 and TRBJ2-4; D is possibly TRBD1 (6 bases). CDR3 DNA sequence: TGCAGTGCTAGAGATGGGGACACCAAAAACATTCAGTACTTC. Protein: CSARDGDTKNIQYF.